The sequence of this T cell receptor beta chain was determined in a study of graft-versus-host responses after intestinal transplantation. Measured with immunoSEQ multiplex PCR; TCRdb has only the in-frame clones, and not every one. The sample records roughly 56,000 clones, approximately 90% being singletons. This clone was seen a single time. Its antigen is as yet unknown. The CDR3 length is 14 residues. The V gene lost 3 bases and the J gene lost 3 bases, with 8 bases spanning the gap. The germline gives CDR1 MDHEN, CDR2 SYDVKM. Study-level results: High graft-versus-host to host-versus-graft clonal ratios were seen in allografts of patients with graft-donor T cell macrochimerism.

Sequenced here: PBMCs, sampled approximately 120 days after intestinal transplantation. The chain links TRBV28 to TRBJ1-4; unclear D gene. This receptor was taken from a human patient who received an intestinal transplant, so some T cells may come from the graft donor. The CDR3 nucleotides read TGTGCCAGCAGTTTTGTGGTGTCTAATGAAAAACTGTTTTTT. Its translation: CASSFVVSNEKLFF.